The TCR beta chain under discussion was sequenced for a study of blood T cell repertoires in COVID-19. In the authors' workflow: Amplified reference gene primers provided the basis for estimating nucleated cell counts. The table came from immunoSEQ multiplex PCR; TCRdb's copy has only in-frame clones and leaves some out. From that table come the V and J calls and clone size; the DNA was used to work out D and trimming. The sample consists of some 700,000 clones, 85% to 90% of them appearing once. The CDR3 is 13 amino acids. Per the germline V gene, CDR1 is GTSNPN and CDR2 is SVGIG (reference sequence). V was trimmed by 4 bases and J by 5 bases, leaving 12 bases between them.

The sequence derives from a young woman with acute or convalescent COVID-19. The sequenced material came from peripheral blood. The chain is built from TRBV30 and TRBJ2-1, with D tentatively TRBD1 (6 bases). This CDR3 reads CAWTTQGHNEQFF. The CDR3 nucleotides read TGTGCCTGGACCACCCAGGGGCACAATGAGCAGTTCTTC.